The rows below give T cell receptor beta chains drawn from one sample of a study of radiation and T cells in renal cell carcinoma. Assay: immunoSEQ multiplex PCR; the TCRdb copy retains only in-frame clones and omits some. The table records about 21,000 clones, roughly 80% of them present only once. The source was blood, collected from a patient whose treatment included radiotherapy and nephrectomy. These receptors were taken from a man in his fifties or sixties with renal cell carcinoma. CDR3s include the opening cysteine and the closing phenylalanine or tryptophan. The D gene is left open where the match is weak. The size of a clone is reported for some rows only, either as once, few or many, or as a class for expanded clones.

clone size	V gene	D gene	J gene	CDR3 DNA	CDR3 protein
.	TRBV18	.	TRBJ2-7	TGTGCCAGCTCACCACAGCGGTACTCCTACGAGCAGTACTTC	CASSPQRYSYEQYF
.	TRBV30	.	TRBJ1-2	TGTGCCTGGAACGATGTTGGCTACACCTTC	CAWNDVGYTF
.	TRBV5-6	.	TRBJ2-7	TGTGCCAGCAGCTTGGCCGGGTCCACCTACGAGCAGTACTTC	CASSLAGSTYEQYF
.	TRBV12-5	TRBD1	TRBJ1-4	TGTGCTAGTGGTTGGGGACAGTCGGGTGAAAAACTGTTTTTT	CASGWGQSGEKLFF
.	TRBV6-6	.	TRBJ1-4	TGCGCCAGCACCGGACATCTTAATGAAAAACTGTTTTTT	CASTGHLNEKLFF
.	TRBV7-2	TRBD1	TRBJ2-2	TGTGCCAGCAGCTCGGGACAGGGTTGGACCGGGGAGCTGTTTTTT	CASSSGQGWTGELFF
.	TRBV6-1	.	TRBJ1-1	TGTGCCAGCAGTAACCGGGACACCCTTTGGGGAGCTTTCTTT	CASSNRDTLWGAFF
.	TRBV2	TRBD2	TRBJ2-7	TGTGCCAGCAGTGACCTAGCGGGAGCCTACGAGCAGTACTTC	CASSDLAGAYEQYF
.	TRBV7-6	TRBD2	TRBJ2-7	TGTGCCAGCAGCAAGGGACTAGCGGGAGTAAGCGAGCAGTACTTC	CASSKGLAGVSEQYF
.	TRBV5-1	TRBD1	TRBJ2-2	TGCGCCAGCAGTGCAGGGGGCTGGTCCGGGGAGCTGTTTTTT	CASSAGGWSGELFF
.	TRBV29-1	.	TRBJ2-3	TGCAGCGTTGAAGGCGATAGGGGCACAGATACGCAGTATTTT	CSVEGDRGTDTQYF
.	TRBV18	.	TRBJ2-3	TGTGCCAGCTCACCACTCCAGGGGCGGACAGATACGCAGTATTTT	CASSPLQGRTDTQYF
.	TRBV5-1	TRBD1	TRBJ2-6	TGCGCCAGCAGGTTCACAGGGGGCTCTGGGGCCAACGTCCTGACTTTC	CASRFTGGSGANVLTF
once	TRBV6-5	.	TRBJ1-1	TGTGCCAGCAGTTACTCACACTATTCGAACACTGAAGCTTTCTTT	CASSYSHYSNTEAFF
.	TRBV2	.	TRBJ1-2	TGTGCCAGCATTACAAAGGAGGCTGATGGCTACACCTTC	CASITKEADGYTF
.	TRBV19	TRBD1	TRBJ2-2	TGTGCCAGTAGACCCAGGGGGCTGGACACCGGGGAGCTGTTTTTT	CASRPRGLDTGELFF
.	TRBV7-9	.	TRBJ1-1	TGTGCCAGCAGCTTTGTTCCGACGAACACTGAAGCTTTCTTT	CASSFVPTNTEAFF
.	TRBV21-1	.	TRBJ1-2	TGTGCCAGCAGCAAAGCGCGCAGGGGCTATGGCTACACCTTC	CASSKARRGYGYTF
.	TRBV29-1	.	TRBJ2-3	TGCAGCGTTGTCACTCGGACCTTTAGCACAGATACGCAGTATTTT	CSVVTRTFSTDTQYF
.	TRBV5-4	.	TRBJ2-1	TGTGCCAGCAGCTTGGCCTCAACGGCGAACAATGAGCAGTTCTTC	CASSLASTANNEQFF
medium-sized	TRBV7-2	TRBD2	TRBJ2-1	TGTGCCAGCAGCGACCCGGGACTAGCCTCAGATGAGCAGTTCTTC	CASSDPGLASDEQFF
.	TRBV5-1	.	TRBJ2-7	TGCGCCAGCAGCTTGCTCTCTGGGCCTGCCTACGAGCAGTACTTC	CASSLLSGPAYEQYF
.	TRBV9	TRBD2	TRBJ2-1	TGTGCCAGCAGCCCAATTAGCGGGAGTGGTCGTCAGTTCTTC	CASSPISGSGRQFF
.	TRBV5-1	.	TRBJ1-2	TGCGCCAGCAGCTTGGCTTACAGGGTGGGGCAATACGCCTATGGCTACACCTTC	CASSLAYRVGQYAYGYTF
.	TRBV7-2	.	TRBJ2-1	TGTGCCAGCAGCTTGGGGAGGTCCAATGAGCAGTTCTTC	CASSLGRSNEQFF
.	TRBV7-2	.	TRBJ2-5	TGTGCCAGCAGTTTAGCGAGATGGGGGGAGACCCAGTACTTC	CASSLARWGETQYF
.	TRBV5-1	TRBD2	TRBJ2-7	TGCGCCAGCAGCTTGACTAGCGGGAGTTTCGAGCAGTACTTC	CASSLTSGSFEQYF
.	TRBV7-2	.	TRBJ1-1	TGTGCCAGCAGCTTAGCGGGCAGGGGAGTGAACACTGAAGCTTTCTTT	CASSLAGRGVNTEAFF
.	TRBV4-3	.	TRBJ2-1	TGCGCCAGCAGCTTCACGGCCCTTAACAATGAGCAGTTCTTC	CASSFTALNNEQFF
.	TRBV7-9	TRBD2	TRBJ2-1	TGTGCCAGCAGCTCCGGACTAGCGGGAGGGAGGACTGAGCAGTTCTTC	CASSSGLAGGRTEQFF
.	TRBV2	TRBD2	TRBJ2-7	TGTGCCAGTCGGGAGGCCTACGAGCAGTACTTC	CASREAYEQYF
.	TRBV27	.	TRBJ2-7	TGTGCCAGCAGTCCAAAGTGGTTAGCGGCTCCCTACGAGCAGTACTTC	CASSPKWLAAPYEQYF
.	TRBV19	.	TRBJ1-5	TGTGCCAGTAGTATAGACGCTGGTCCAGGGAATCAGCCCCAGCATTTT	CASSIDAGPGNQPQHF
few	TRBV18	.	TRBJ1-1	TGTGCCAGCTCACTCTTCGAGGTCGGAGGGGGGGCTGAAGCTTTCTTT	CASSLFEVGGGAEAFF
.	TRBV5-5	.	TRBJ2-7	TGTGCCAGCAGCTTGGTTCTCCTACAACCCTACGAGCAGTACTTC	CASSLVLLQPYEQYF
.	TRBV7-9	.	TRBJ2-2	TGTGCCAGCAGCTTAATGGGGACATCCGGGGAGCTGTTTTTT	CASSLMGTSGELFF
once	TRBV29-1	.	TRBJ1-2	TGCAGCGCCGACACAGGGATAGATGGCTACACCTTC	CSADTGIDGYTF
.	TRBV12-5	TRBD1	TRBJ2-5	TGTGCTAGTGGTTTCGGGCCGGGGACAGGGGAACAAGAGACCCAGTACTTC	CASGFGPGTGEQETQYF
.	TRBV29-1	.	TRBJ2-2	TGCAGCGTTGAAGATAGTTCTACCCGCCTAACCGGGGAGCTGTTTTTT	CSVEDSSTRLTGELFF
once	TRBV9	TRBD2	TRBJ2-1	TGTGCCAGCAGCGTAGCTGGGGCGGGAGAGGCGTATGAGCAGTTCTTC	CASSVAGAGEAYEQFF
.	TRBV5-1	TRBD1	TRBJ2-4	TGCGCCAGCAGTACCGGGACAGCTCCATTACTAGCCAAAAACATTCAGTACTTC	CASSTGTAPLLAKNIQYF
.	TRBV6-1	.	TRBJ1-1	TGTGCCAGCAGGCTTACAGGCGACTGGTACACTGAAGCTTTCTTT	CASRLTGDWYTEAFF
.	TRBV9	.	TRBJ2-5	TGTGCCAGCAGCGTAGCGGCCCTAGGGGAGACCCAGTACTTC	CASSVAALGETQYF
.	TRBV5-6	.	TRBJ1-4	TGTGCCAGCAGCCTCGACAGCAGTGAAAAACTGTTTTTT	CASSLDSSEKLFF
.	TRBV2	.	TRBJ2-7	TGTGCCAGCGCTCCCCGATACTTCGTCGAGCAGTACTTC	CASAPRYFVEQYF
.	TRBV5-1	.	TRBJ2-7	TGCGCCAGCAGCTTGTCTGGCGGTTTCTCCTACGAGCAGTACTTC	CASSLSGGFSYEQYF
.	TRBV6-6	.	TRBJ1-5	TGTGCCAGCAACCCCTGGAATCAGCCCCAGCATTTT	CASNPWNQPQHF
.	TRBV7-9	.	TRBJ2-7	TGTGCCAGCAGCTTAGCGGGAGCTTCCCCCTACGAGCAGTACTTC	CASSLAGASPYEQYF
.	TRBV7-9	.	TRBJ2-2	TGTGCCAGGAACCGGGACCCCACGGGCGGGGAGCTGTTTTTT	CARNRDPTGGELFF
.	TRBV29-1	.	TRBJ2-7	TGCAGCGGCAGGACCAGCTACGAGCAGTACTTC	CSGRTSYEQYF
.	TRBV18	.	TRBJ2-3	TGTGCCAGCTCATCCCGGGGCCCTAGCACAGATACGCAGTATTTT	CASSSRGPSTDTQYF
.	TRBV4-1	.	TRBJ2-7	TGCGCCAGCAGCTTAGAAGGGGCCGGGAGCTACGAGCAGTACTTC	CASSLEGAGSYEQYF
.	TRBV19	.	TRBJ2-7	TGTGCCAGTAGTGCAGTGGAAGGGCTCTCCTACGAGCAGTACTTC	CASSAVEGLSYEQYF
.	TRBV30	.	TRBJ2-7	TGTGCCTGGGCCACCGGGACGGCCCTCTACGAGCAGTACTTC	CAWATGTALYEQYF
.	TRBV19	.	TRBJ1-4	TGTGCCAGTAGTACTGAATCGTTTCGGGATGAAAAACTGTTTTTT	CASSTESFRDEKLFF
.	TRBV7-9	.	TRBJ2-7	TGTGCCAGCAGTCCCCAGGTTTACGAGCAGTACTTC	CASSPQVYEQYF
.	TRBV7-2	.	TRBJ2-7	TGTGCCAGCAGCCCCCGGGGTGGGAGTTTCTACGAGCAGTACTTC	CASSPRGGSFYEQYF
few	TRBV9	.	TRBJ2-1	TGTGCCAGCAGCGTAGTGGCGGGTATGGACAATGAGCAGTTCTTC	CASSVVAGMDNEQFF
.	TRBV4-1	TRBD2	TRBJ2-7	TGCGCCAGCAGCCAAGTCCAACTAGCGGGAGGGCCCTACGAGCAGTACTTC	CASSQVQLAGGPYEQYF